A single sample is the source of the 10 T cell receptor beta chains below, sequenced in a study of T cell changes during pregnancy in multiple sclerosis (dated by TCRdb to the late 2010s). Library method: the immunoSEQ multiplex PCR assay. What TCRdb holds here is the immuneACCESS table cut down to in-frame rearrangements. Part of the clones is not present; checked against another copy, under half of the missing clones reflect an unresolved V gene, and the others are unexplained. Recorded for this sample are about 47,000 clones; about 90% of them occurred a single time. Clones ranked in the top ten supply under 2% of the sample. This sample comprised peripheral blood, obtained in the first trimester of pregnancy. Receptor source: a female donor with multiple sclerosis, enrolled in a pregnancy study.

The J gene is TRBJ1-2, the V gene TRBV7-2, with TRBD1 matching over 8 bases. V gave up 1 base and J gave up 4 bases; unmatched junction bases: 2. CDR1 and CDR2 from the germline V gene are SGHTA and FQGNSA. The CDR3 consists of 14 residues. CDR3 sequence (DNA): TGTGCCAGCAGCTTAGGACAGGGGTTCTATGGCTACACCTTC. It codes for CASSLGQGFYGYTF. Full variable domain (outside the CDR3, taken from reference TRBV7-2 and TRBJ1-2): GAGVSQSPSNKVTEKGKDVELRCDPISGHTALYWYRQSLGQGLEFLIYFQGNSAPDKSGLPSDRFSAERTGGSVSTLTIQRTQQEDSAVYLCASSLGQGFYGYTFGSGTRLTVV.

The DNA of the CDR3 is TGTGCCAGCAGCTCCAGGGGCAGGACTGAAGCTTTCTTT. Amino acid sequence: CASSSRGRTEAFF. The rearrangement joins TRBV7-8 to TRBJ1-1, with D possibly being TRBD1 (6 bases). The V gene lost 4 bases and the J gene lost 5 bases, with 11 bases spanning the gap. The CDR3 loop spans 13 amino acids. Germline CDR1 and CDR2: SGHVS and FQNEAQ.

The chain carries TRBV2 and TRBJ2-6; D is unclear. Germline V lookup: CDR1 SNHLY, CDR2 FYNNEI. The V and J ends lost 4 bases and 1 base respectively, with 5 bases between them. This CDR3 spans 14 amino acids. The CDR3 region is CASSGESGANVLTF. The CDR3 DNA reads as TGTGCCAGCAGTGGCGAATCTGGGGCCAACGTCCTGACTTTC.

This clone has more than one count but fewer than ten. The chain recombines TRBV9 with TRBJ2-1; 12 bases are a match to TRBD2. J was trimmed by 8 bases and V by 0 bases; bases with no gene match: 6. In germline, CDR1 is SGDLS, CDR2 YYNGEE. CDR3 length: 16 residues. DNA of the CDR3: TGTGCCAGCAGCGTAGGTGCTAGCGGGGGGGCACATGAGCAGTTCTTC. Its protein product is CASSVGASGGAHEQFF.

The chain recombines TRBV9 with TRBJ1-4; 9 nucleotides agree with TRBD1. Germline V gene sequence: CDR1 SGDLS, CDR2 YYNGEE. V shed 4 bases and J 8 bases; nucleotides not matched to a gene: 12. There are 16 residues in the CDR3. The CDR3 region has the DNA TGTGCCAGCAGCCCAGGCAACAGGGGGCGCGGGGAAAAACTGTTTTTT. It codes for CASSPGNRGRGEKLFF.

The CDR3 is CATSTFRGTIYF. As DNA, the CDR3 is TGTGCCACCAGCACCTTCCGGGGCACCATATATTTT. V is TRBV15 and J is TRBJ1-3; D unresolved. The CDR3 loop spans 12 amino acids. Germline CDR1 is LNHNV and CDR2 is YYDKDF (reference sequence). The V end lost 4 bases, the J end lost 9 bases, and 10 bases lay between the germline ends.

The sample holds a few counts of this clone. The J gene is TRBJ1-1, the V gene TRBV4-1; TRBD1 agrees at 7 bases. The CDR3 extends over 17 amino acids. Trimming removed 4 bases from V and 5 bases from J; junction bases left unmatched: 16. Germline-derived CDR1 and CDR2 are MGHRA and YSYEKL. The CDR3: CASSRTPGQLQGTEAFF. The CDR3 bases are TGCGCCAGCAGCCGAACCCCGGGACAGCTCCAAGGGACTGAAGCTTTCTTT.

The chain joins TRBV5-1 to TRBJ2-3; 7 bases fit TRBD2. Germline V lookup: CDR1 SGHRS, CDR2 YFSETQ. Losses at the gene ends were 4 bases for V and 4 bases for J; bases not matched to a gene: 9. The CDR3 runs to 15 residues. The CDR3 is CASSGGTNTADTQYF. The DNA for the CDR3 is TGCGCCAGCAGCGGCGGGACTAATACCGCAGATACGCAGTATTTT.

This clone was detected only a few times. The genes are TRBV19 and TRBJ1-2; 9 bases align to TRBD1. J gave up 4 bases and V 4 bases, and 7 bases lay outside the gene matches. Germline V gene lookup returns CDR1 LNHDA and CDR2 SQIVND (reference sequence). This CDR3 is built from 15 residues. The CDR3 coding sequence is TGTGCCAGTAGTAGGTACAGGGGGCTTGGCTATGGCTACACCTTC. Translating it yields CASSRYRGLGYGYTF.

The CDR3 DNA reads TGTGCCAGCTCAGGACAGATAGAAGCTTTCTTT. Translated: CASSGQIEAFF. This rearrangement joins TRBV18 to TRBJ1-1; tentatively, D is TRBD1 (6 bases). Trimming cost V 5 bases and J 8 bases, with 9 bases left between them. The CDR3 length is 11 residues. The germline V gene has CDR1 KGHSH and CDR2 LQKENI.